This TCR beta chain was obtained from a study of T cell responses to AZD1222 COVID-19 vaccine. Points from the study as a whole: Vaccine-associated CD4 TCRs ranged over spike, dominating at 160-218 and 743-854. Spike-specific TCR depth and breadth grew after two AZD1222 doses. Females made up more of the donors, who were largely white British, and clonal diversity may have come out too low.

Profiling relied on immunoSEQ multiplex PCR, and the TCRdb table lists in-frame clones only, not all of them. The sample contains approximately 200,000 clones, 70% to 90% of which appear only once. For this clone: Its antigen is undetermined.

The V end lost 5 bases, the J end lost 4 bases, and 17 bases lay between the germline ends. The V gene's germline CDR1 is MDHEN and CDR2 SYDVKM. The CDR3 spans 15 residues. The TCR was taken from an adult in good health. The genes are TRBV28 and TRBJ1-1; unclear D gene. This sample comprised peripheral blood, obtained on day 0 of AZD1222 vaccination. The CDR3 loop reads CASSPDATGSTEAFF. Written as DNA, the CDR3 is TGTGCCAGCAGTCCAGACGCGACGGGCAGCACTGAAGCTTTCTTT.